Each of the 12 T cell receptor beta chains below was sequenced from the same sample in a study of OX40 agonist ivuxolimab in advanced cancers. The data were produced by immunoSEQ multiplex PCR, yet TCRdb's version contains in-frame clones alone and is incomplete. The sample has roughly 48,000 clones, 70% to 80% seen once; the top ten hold approximately 2%. The sequencing used CD4+ or CD8+ T cells sorted from blood, collected in a trial of the OX40 agonist ivuxolimab. These TCRs come from an adult with an advanced solid tumor such as melanoma, head and neck, liver or kidney cancer.

Note on this clone: Other DNA sequences in the same sample also yield this CDR3. V gene TRBV20-1 combines with J gene TRBJ2-7, with a possible D match to TRBD2 (6 bases). The CDR3 is made up of 11 amino acids. Germline CDR1 is DFQATT and CDR2 is SNEGSKA (reference sequence). V lost 6 bases and J 0 bases, leaving 6 bases between the germline ends. The CDR3 sequence is CSAGGSYEQYF. The CDR3, as DNA: TGCAGTGCGGGGGGCTCCTACGAGCAGTACTTC.

This chain joins TRBV10-3 and TRBJ2-3; weak D call: TRBD2 (6 bases). The length of the CDR3 is 13 residues. V lost 6 bases, J lost 1 base, and 8 bases lay in between. Germline assignment: CDR1 ENHRY and CDR2 SYGVKD. In nucleotides, the CDR3 is TGTGCCATCAGGGAGGGAGGCACAGATACGCAGTATTTT. This gives the protein CAIREGGTDTQYF.

This CDR3 is CASSFQGGNLLNYEQYF. CDR3 in DNA: TGTGCCAGCAGCTTTCAGGGCGGGAACCTCCTGAACTACGAGCAGTACTTC. The chain joins TRBV7-2 to TRBJ2-7, with a possible D match to TRBD2 (6 bases). Germline-derived CDR1 and CDR2 are SGHTA and FQGNSA. The CDR3 has 17 amino acids. Trimming took off 3 bases at V and 3 bases at J, with 21 bases between the two ends.

This clone turned up a few times. The chain joins TRBV18 to TRBJ1-2; D is undetermined. The CDR3 loop spans 14 amino acids. CDR1 and CDR2 (germline): KGHSH, LQKENI. V dropped 2 bases and J dropped 7 bases, with 14 bases sitting between them. CDR3 sequence (DNA): TGTGCCAGCTCACCAAATTCACCGGTGGCTGGCTACACCTTC. This gives the protein CASSPNSPVAGYTF.

This chain links TRBV7-9 with TRBJ2-1; 7 bases line up with TRBD1. The CDR3 contains 13 residues. The V and J ends lost 5 bases and 8 bases, in that order; junction bases with no gene match: 6. Germline V gene sequence: CDR1 SEHNR, CDR2 FQNEAQ (reference sequence). The CDR3 reads CASSSLGGDEQFF. The CDR3 DNA reads as TGTGCCAGCAGCAGCCTAGGGGGCGATGAGCAGTTCTTC.

The chain has TRBV4-3 and TRBJ1-1, with D possibly being TRBD1 (5 bases). The V gene's germline CDR1 is LGHNA and CDR2 YSLEER. V gave up 8 bases and J gave up 0 bases, with 10 bases separating them. This CDR3 is built from 13 residues. CDR3 nucleotide sequence: TGCGCCAGCGCCCGACAGTTGAACACTGAAGCTTTCTTT. As protein: CASARQLNTEAFF.

The chain employs TRBV5-1 and TRBJ2-3; 8 nucleotides line up with TRBD2. V gave up 3 bases and J gave up 4 bases; unmatched junction bases: 10. The V gene's germline CDR1 is SGHRS and CDR2 YFSETQ. The CDR3 has 16 residues. For the CDR3, the DNA is TGCGCCAGCAGCTCCGACGGCGCGGGAGGAGCAGATACGCAGTATTTT. This codes for CASSSDGAGGADTQYF. Using reference TRBV5-1 and TRBJ2-3 for the parts outside the CDR3, the full variable domain is KAGVTQTPRYLIKTRGQQVTLSCSPISGHRSVSWYQQTPGQGLQFLFEYFSETQRNKGNFPGRFSGRQFSNSRSEMNVSTLELGDSALYLCASSSDGAGGADTQYFGPGTRLTVL.

V and J are TRBV6-5 and TRBJ2-3, with 11 bases aligning to TRBD2. CDR3 length equals 16 residues. J gave up 5 bases and V 2 bases, and 6 bases lay outside the gene matches. Per the germline V gene, CDR1 is MNHEY and CDR2 is SVGAGI. The CDR3 region is CASSYGPSGRKDTQYF. In nucleotides, the CDR3 is TGTGCCAGCAGTTACGGGCCTAGCGGGAGGAAAGATACGCAGTATTTT.

The V call is TRBV30, the J call TRBJ2-2; TRBD2 matches at 9 bases. Germline lookup yields CDR1 GTSNPN and CDR2 SVGIG (reference sequence). V gave up 0 bases and J gave up 5 bases; unmatched junction bases: 13. CDR3 size: 18 residues. Here the CDR3 DNA reads TGTGCCTGGAGTGTACGCGGTAGCGGGAGCCTTAGGACCGGGGAGCTGTTTTTT. This sequence encodes CAWSVRGSGSLRTGELFF.

The V gene is TRBV2, the J gene TRBJ2-2; D unresolved. The CDR3 has 15 amino acids. CDR1 and CDR2 from the germline V gene are SNHLY and FYNNEI. The germline V and J ends were trimmed by 6 bases and 6 bases, with 17 bases remaining between them. The CDR3 sequence is CASSQLSVLAGELFF. CDR3 coding DNA: TGTGCCAGCAGCCAGCTAAGCGTTCTGGCCGGGGAGCTGTTTTTT.

The CDR3 region has the DNA TGTGCCAGCAGCGTGGGCGGGAGTGGAACCGGGGAGCTGTTTTTT. Its protein is CASSVGGSGTGELFF. The genes are TRBV9 and TRBJ2-2, with 7 bases identical to TRBD2. The CDR3 loop spans 15 amino acids. V was clipped by 2 bases and J by 5 bases; unmatched bases: 6. Germline lookup yields CDR1 SGDLS and CDR2 YYNGEE.

The chain couples TRBV5-6 to TRBJ2-2, with D unresolved. The CDR3 covers 13 residues. Looked up from germline, CDR1 is SGHDT and CDR2 is YYEEEE. The V end lost 2 bases, the J end lost 4 bases, and 6 bases lay between the germline ends. The CDR3 DNA reads as TGTGCCAGCAGCTTTGGCCCCACCGGGGAGCTGTTTTTT. Translation gives CASSFGPTGELFF.